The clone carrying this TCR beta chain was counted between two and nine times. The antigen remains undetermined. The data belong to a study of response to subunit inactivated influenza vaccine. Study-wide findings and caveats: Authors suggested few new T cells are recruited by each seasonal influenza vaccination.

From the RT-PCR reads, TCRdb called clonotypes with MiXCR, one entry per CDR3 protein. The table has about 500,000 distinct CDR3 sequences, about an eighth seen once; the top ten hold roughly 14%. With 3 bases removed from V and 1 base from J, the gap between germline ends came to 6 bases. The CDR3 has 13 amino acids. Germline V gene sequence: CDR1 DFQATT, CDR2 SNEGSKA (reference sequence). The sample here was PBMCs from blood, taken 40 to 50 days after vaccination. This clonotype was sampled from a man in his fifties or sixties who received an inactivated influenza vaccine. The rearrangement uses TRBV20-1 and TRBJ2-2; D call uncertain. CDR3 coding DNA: TGCAGTGCTAGGGTACAGAACACCGGGGAGCTGTTTTTT. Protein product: CSARVQNTGELFF.